The 20 T cell receptor beta chains below were found in one sample sequenced in a study of cytomegalovirus exposure and HLA in healthy donors. In the PCR, 60 Vbeta and 13 Jbeta primers were used. Generated by immunoSEQ multiplex PCR, the TCRdb table keeps only in-frame clones and is missing some. The data hold roughly 100,000 clones, with roughly 80% observed a single time. Material: PBMCs. These receptor sequences come from a man over 45 in good health and CMV-seropositive.

The chain links TRBV10-3 to TRBJ2-3, with 7 bases that match TRBD1. CDR1 is ENHRY and CDR2 is SYGVKD in the germline V gene. Unmatched junction bases numbered 6, after V lost 2 bases and J lost 1 base. The CDR3 spans 16 residues. The CDR3 is CAISERAQGGTDTQYF. The CDR3 DNA is TGTGCCATCAGTGAGCGAGCCCAGGGGGGCACAGATACGCAGTATTTT.

This clone was seen just once. CDR3 protein: CASSVGGELAKNIQYF. DNA of the CDR3: TGTGCCAGCAGCGTAGGGGGAGAGCTAGCCAAAAACATTCAGTACTTC. This chain connects TRBV9 to TRBJ2-4, with D possibly being TRBD2 (5 bases). CDR1 and CDR2 from the germline V gene are SGDLS and YYNGEE. Trimming pared 0 bases from V and 0 bases from J, leaving 10 bases between. The CDR3 spans 16 residues.

The chain has TRBV5-1 and TRBJ1-4; 7 positions agree with TRBD1. Per germline, CDR1 SGHRS and CDR2 YFSETQ. The CDR3 is made up of 14 amino acids. V lost 7 bases to trimming and J lost 4 bases; unmatched junction nucleotides: 7. CDR3 loop: CASVVTGDNEKLFF. The CDR3 bases are TGCGCCAGCGTCGTAACAGGGGATAATGAAAAACTGTTTTTT.

The chain couples TRBV27 to TRBJ1-1; a weak D match, TRBD1 (5 bases). Looked up from germline, CDR1 is MNHEY and CDR2 is SMNVEV (reference sequence). The CDR3 is made up of 16 amino acids. Trimming stripped 7 bases from V and 0 bases from J, with 18 bases between. CDR3 coding DNA: TGTGCCAGCAACCCCGGGGGAGCTACCTTGAACACTGAAGCTTTCTTT. This sequence encodes CASNPGGATLNTEAFF.

This rearrangement joins TRBV6-6 to TRBJ2-7; no definite D call. Deletions cut 6 bases from V and 3 bases from J, with 12 bases between. The CDR3 is made up of 13 amino acids. The germline CDR1 and CDR2 sequences are MNHNY and SVGAGI (reference sequence). CDR3 nucleotides: TGTGCCAGCAGCCCTATGCAAGACTACGAGCAGTACTTC. This encodes CASSPMQDYEQYF.

The CDR3 DNA reads TGCAGCGGGACGACTACGGGGCGGGGATTCGTCGAGCAGTACTTC. Encoded protein: CSGTTTGRGFVEQYF. The chain has TRBV29-1 and TRBJ2-7; tentative D call: TRBD2 (6 bases). The CDR3 covers 15 residues. In germline, CDR1 is SQVTM, CDR2 ANQGSEA. The germline V and J ends were trimmed by 7 bases and 6 bases, with 25 bases remaining between them.

The chain is built from TRBV6-5 and TRBJ2-5; unclear D gene. Germline values: CDR1 MNHEY, CDR2 SVGAGI. CDR3 length: 13 residues. Trimming stripped 2 bases from V and 5 bases from J, with 9 bases between. In DNA form, the CDR3 reads TGTGCCAGCAGTTACGGGCCACTTGAGACCCAGTACTTC. Amino acids: CASSYGPLETQYF.

The rearrangement links TRBV2 to TRBJ2-5; possible D gene TRBD2, 6 bases. V was clipped by 6 bases and J by 5 bases, with 13 bases between them. The germline CDR1 and CDR2 sequences are SNHLY and FYNNEI. The CDR3 loop spans 13 amino acids. CDR3 residues: CASRGLDGETQYF. The DNA for the CDR3 is TGTGCCAGCAGGGGACTGGATGGGGAGACCCAGTACTTC.

Concerning this clone itself: At one end, the junction sequence differs from germline, possibly due to a read error. V and J are TRBV2 and TRBJ2-3; 15 bases map to TRBD2. CDR3 length: 16 amino acids. Germline lookup yields CDR1 SNHLY and CDR2 FYNNEI. The CDR3 sequence: CASSEGLAGGADTQYF. The CDR3 bases are TGTGCCAGCAGCGAAGGACTAGCGGGAGGGGCAGATACGCAGTATTTT.

The sample holds one count of this clone. The CDR3, as DNA: TGCGCCAGCAGCCGGGTTAGGGGAACTGAAGCTTTCTTT. Amino acid sequence: CASSRVRGTEAFF. The chain has TRBV4-3 and TRBJ1-1; D might be TRBD1 (5 bases). This CDR3 spans 13 amino acids. Looked up from germline, CDR1 is LGHNA and CDR2 is YSLEER. Trimming shortened V by 4 bases and J by 5 bases, and 11 bases separated the two germline ends.

The chain carries TRBV6-1 and TRBJ2-7; D gene uncertain. This CDR3 region has 12 residues. The germline V gene has CDR1 MNHNS and CDR2 SASEGT. Trimming cost V 8 bases and J 6 bases, with 14 bases left between them. CDR3 residues: CASRGSASEQYF. CDR3 bases: TGTGCCAGCCGCGGTTCTGCTAGCGAGCAGTACTTC.

This clone was seen once. The genes are TRBV14 and TRBJ2-1; 7 bases align to TRBD2. Germline V gene data show CDR1 as SGHDN and CDR2 as FVKESK. V lost 0 bases to trimming and J lost 7 bases; unmatched junction nucleotides: 6. This CDR3 is 15 amino acids long. The CDR3 here is CASSQESGGRNEQFF. For the CDR3, the DNA is TGTGCCAGCAGCCAAGAATCGGGAGGTCGTAATGAGCAGTTCTTC.

This clone has a handful of counts. CDR3 amino acids: CAWSLNTEAFF. For the CDR3, the DNA is TGTGCCTGGAGCCTCAACACTGAAGCTTTCTTT. The V gene is TRBV30, the J gene TRBJ1-1; D gene ambiguous. Trimming took off 3 bases at V and 2 bases at J, with 4 bases between the two ends. Germline CDR1 is GTSNPN and CDR2 is SVGIG (reference sequence). CDR3 length equals 11 residues.

The CDR3 DNA reads as TGTGCCAGCAGCAGAGGCGGGGGGGAGAGTGAAAAACTGTTTTTT. This encodes CASSRGGGESEKLFF. This rearrangement joins TRBV5-4 to TRBJ1-4, with a possible D match to TRBD1 (5 bases). Germline V gives CDR1 SGHNT, CDR2 YYREEE (reference sequence). CDR3 length equals 15 residues. The ends were cut back, 4 bases at V and 7 bases at J, with 17 bases in the middle.

J is TRBJ2-1 and V is TRBV28, with D perhaps TRBD2 (6 bases). The CDR3 covers 18 residues. Germline V gene lookup returns CDR1 MDHEN and CDR2 SYDVKM. Trimming took 4 bases from V and 8 from J, leaving 27 bases between them. The CDR3 spells CASSSGGTEGLYVYEQFF. CDR3 DNA sequence: TGTGCCAGCAGTTCCGGGGGAACGGAGGGCCTGTATGTCTATGAGCAGTTCTTC.

J is TRBJ2-1 and V is TRBV14, with D tentatively TRBD1 (5 bases). V was pared by 0 bases and J by 0 bases, with 12 bases between. Germline values: CDR1 SGHDN, CDR2 FVKESK. This CDR3 contains 17 residues. CDR3 protein: CASSQDIGAFSYNEQFF. The CDR3 region has the DNA TGTGCCAGCAGCCAAGACATTGGGGCATTCTCCTACAATGAGCAGTTCTTC.

The chain links TRBV7-6 to TRBJ2-5, with a tentative D call TRBD1 (5 bases). The CDR3 loop spans 14 amino acids. V lost 4 bases to trimming and J lost 2 bases, with 11 bases between them. The germline CDR1 and CDR2 sequences are SGHVS and FNYEAQ. CDR3 DNA: TGTGCCAGCAGCTCGACAGCGCGACAAGAGACCCAGTACTTC. It encodes CASSSTARQETQYF.

V usage is TRBV23-1 and J usage is TRBJ2-3; TRBD2 aligns across 10 bases. TRBV23-1 is marked as an open reading frame, function uncertain. Trimming took 1 base from V and 1 from J; bases not matched to a gene: 17. This CDR3 has 21 residues. The chain's CDR3 is CASSQFSREREGPCGTDTQYF. Here the CDR3 DNA reads TGCGCCAGCAGTCAATTCAGTCGAGAGCGGGAGGGCCCTTGCGGCACAGATACGCAGTATTTT.

The CDR3 DNA follows: TGTGCCAGCAGTCTCTCCACCCCAGGGGCCAATCAGCCCCAGCATTTT. Protein: CASSLSTPGANQPQHF. The V and J genes are TRBV2 and TRBJ1-5; weak D call: TRBD1 (6 bases). CDR1 SNHLY and CDR2 FYNNEI come from the germline V gene. CDR3 length: 16 residues. The V gene lost 5 bases and the J gene lost 3 bases, with 17 bases spanning the gap.

Turning to this clone: The sample carries other DNA sequences with the same CDR3. The chain is built from TRBV28 and TRBJ2-3; TRBD1 agrees at 7 bases. The CDR3 runs 15 residues. V lost 2 bases to trimming and J lost 1 base; unmatched junction nucleotides: 3. The V gene's germline CDR1 is MDHEN and CDR2 SYDVKM. The chain's CDR3 is CASSLGTGGTDTQYF. As DNA, the CDR3 is TGTGCCAGCAGTTTAGGCACAGGGGGCACAGATACGCAGTATTTT.